The clone carrying this T cell receptor (beta chain) was counted between two and nine times. This sample is drawn from a study of T cells after yellow fever vaccination. In germline, CDR1 is LNHNV, CDR2 YYDKDF (reference sequence). CDR3 length: 16 residues. The V and J ends lost 0 bases and 10 bases respectively, with 16 bases between them. TCRdb passed the 5' RACE reads through MiXCR, listing each CDR3 protein once. This table holds 310,000 or so distinct CDR3 sequences, around 6.8% found once. The J gene is TRBJ1-6, the V gene TRBV15; D gene unclear. The clonotype originates from a man between 18 and 35 years old who received the YFV17D yellow fever vaccine. The source was PBMCs, collected roughly 45 days after the first yellow fever vaccination. CDR3 sequence reads: CATSRDADGPRSPLHF. DNA of the CDR3: TGTGCCACCAGCAGAGATGCGGACGGGCCCAGATCACCCCTCCACTTT. Full variable domain (rest looked up from reference TRBV15 and TRBJ1-6): DAMVIQNPRYQVTQFGKPVTLSCSQTLNHNVMYWYQQKSSQAPKLLFHYYDKDFNNEADTPDNFQSRRPNTSFCFLDIRSPGLGDTAMYLCATSRDADGPRSPLHFGNGTRLTVT.